There are a few counts of the clone carrying this TCR beta chain. This sample was taken from a study of identical twins. TCRdb redid the calling of the 5' RACE reads with MiXCR, one entry per CDR3 protein. Counted here are a few hundred thousand distinct CDR3 sequences, around 24% occurring once; the ten biggest clones make up 2.9%. Healthy Caucasians made up all donors. From germline, CDR1 is ENHRY and CDR2 SYGVKD. With 5 bases clipped from V and 5 bases from J, the junction kept 2 bases outside the gene matches. The length of the CDR3 is 13 residues. The same specimen was also included in a second study, on T cells expressing NK-cell markers.

V and J are TRBV10-3 and TRBJ2-5, with TRBD2 matching 10 bases. The sample consisted of CD4+ T cells sorted from blood. This clonotype originated in a woman in her late teens or twenties in good health. For the CDR3, the DNA is TGTGCCATCAGTCTAGCGGGAGAGGAGACCCAGTACTTC. Translated: CAISLAGEETQYF.